These 20 T cell receptor beta chains were all obtained from the same sample, sequenced in a study of beta chain features in type 1 diabetes. The study reverse transcribed the entire isolated RNA, so it sequenced expressed TCRB transcripts. TCRdb keeps only in-frame clones here, not all; method: immunoSEQ multiplex PCR. The data contain 250,000 to 350,000 clones, approximately 15% of them seen just once; the ten biggest clones take up 6.7%. Sequencing was carried out using central memory CD4+ T cells from blood. The source is a man aged 30 to 45 in good health.

This clone has just a few counts. V and J are TRBV11-1 and TRBJ2-5; 8 bases agree with TRBD1. The J segment lost 5 bases and the V segment lost 5 bases, leaving 10 bases of the junction unmatched. The CDR3 is 15 residues long. Germline V lookup: CDR1 SGHAT, CDR2 FQDESV (reference sequence). CDR3 loop: CASSTGQDRRETQYF. CDR3 nucleotide sequence: TGTGCCAGCAGCACGGGACAGGACCGCCGGGAGACCCAGTACTTC.

The V gene is TRBV9, the J gene TRBJ2-1; D possibly corresponds to TRBD2 (7 bases). This CDR3 spans 14 amino acids. Germline loops: CDR1 SGDLS, CDR2 YYNGEE. Deletions cut 5 bases from V and 4 bases from J, with 13 bases between. The CDR3 sequence: CASSGRGPYNEQFF. In DNA, the CDR3 is TGTGCCAGCAGTGGGCGGGGGCCGTACAATGAGCAGTTCTTC.

This clone was seen more than once but under ten times. The chain links TRBV30 to TRBJ2-7; D tentatively reads TRBD1 or TRBD2 (5 bases each). CDR3 length: 15 amino acids. Deletions cut 2 bases from V and 3 bases from J, with 17 bases between. Germline V lookup: CDR1 GTSNPN, CDR2 SVGIG (reference sequence). The CDR3 DNA reads as TGTGCCTGGAGTCCGGCCGGTGGGGGAAACTACGAGCAGTACGTC. The encoded protein is CAWSPAGGGNYEQYV.

J is TRBJ2-2 and V is TRBV7-3, with D unresolved. In germline, CDR1 is SGHTA, CDR2 FQGTGA. Trimming cost V 5 bases and J 7 bases, with 11 bases left between them. This CDR3 has 13 amino acids. CDR3: CASSATSGGELFF. CDR3 sequence (DNA): TGTGCCAGCAGCGCCACCAGTGGCGGGGAGCTGTTTTTT.

Only a few counts were recorded for this clone. V is TRBV6-5 and J is TRBJ1-2; D is unresolved. The V gene lost 8 bases and the J gene lost 4 bases, with 11 bases spanning the gap. Germline lookup yields CDR1 MNHEY and CDR2 SVGAGI. The CDR3 sequence is 12 residues long. The DNA of the CDR3 is TGTGCCAGCGGAGGCACGGTCTATGGCTACACCTTC. As protein: CASGGTVYGYTF.

The chain is built from TRBV5-6 and TRBJ1-1; possible D gene TRBD1, 5 bases. Per the germline V gene, CDR1 is SGHDT and CDR2 is YYEEEE. Trimming took off 4 bases at V and 1 base at J, with 20 bases between the two ends. The CDR3 length is 17 residues. CDR3 region: CASSGPPPGGWNTEAFF. CDR3 sequence (DNA): TGTGCCAGCAGCGGTCCTCCCCCGGGGGGATGGAACACTGAAGCTTTCTTT. The complete variable domain, with remaining parts taken from reference TRBV5-6 and TRBJ1-1, reads DAGVTQSPTHLIKTRGQQVTLRCSPKSGHDTVSWYQQALGQGPQFIFQYYEEEERQRGNFPDRFSGHQFPNYSSELNVNALLLGDSALYLCASSGPPPGGWNTEAFFGQGTRLTVV.

This clone was seen a few times. The V and J genes are TRBV11-2 and TRBJ2-5; no definite D call. The length of the CDR3 is 11 residues. In germline, CDR1 is SGHAT, CDR2 FQNNGV. Trimming left V 4 bases short and J 8 bases short, with 8 bases between. This chain's CDR3 is CASSSKITQYF. Here the CDR3 DNA reads TGTGCCAGCAGCTCCAAGATCACCCAGTACTTC.

V gene TRBV28 combines with J gene TRBJ2-2, with D possibly TRBD1 on 5 matching bases. The CDR3 spans 12 residues. Germline loops: CDR1 MDHEN, CDR2 SYDVKM. The chain's CDR3 is CAGQTNTGELFF. Here the CDR3 DNA reads TGTGCTGGACAAACGAACACCGGGGAGCTGTTTTTT.

There are a few counts of this clone. The V gene is TRBV7-8, the J gene TRBJ2-7, with a tentative D call TRBD1 (5 bases). Trimming stripped 5 bases from V and 3 bases from J, with 11 bases between. This CDR3 comprises 13 residues. The germline gives CDR1 SGHVS, CDR2 FQNEAQ. This CDR3 reads CASSPRQYYEQYF. As DNA, the CDR3 is TGTGCCAGCAGCCCCCGACAGTACTACGAGCAGTACTTC.

The chain combines TRBV2 with TRBJ1-1; D unclear. Germline loops: CDR1 SNHLY, CDR2 FYNNEI. The CDR3 is made up of 14 amino acids. V was pared by 7 bases and J by 4 bases, with 16 bases between. This CDR3 reads CASTIRVAVTEAFF. CDR3 nucleotides: TGTGCCAGCACCATTAGGGTGGCGGTCACTGAAGCTTTCTTT.

The genes are TRBV6-5 and TRBJ1-1, with no clear D. CDR3 size: 13 residues. The germline V gene has CDR1 MNHEY and CDR2 SVGAGI. V was clipped by 8 bases and J by 2 bases, with 12 bases between them. The CDR3 sequence: CASFTGKNTEAFF. The CDR3 DNA reads TGTGCCAGCTTTACCGGAAAAAACACTGAAGCTTTCTTT.

This clone was observed a handful of times. The rearrangement uses TRBV18 and TRBJ2-1; no definite D call. Germline V gene data show CDR1 as KGHSH and CDR2 as LQKENI. The length of the CDR3 is 13 residues. Trimming left V 3 bases short and J 8 bases short, with 11 bases between. CDR3 DNA: TGTGCCAGCTCACCTGTTCGGTCGCATGAGCAGTTCTTC. Its translation: CASSPVRSHEQFF.

This chain joins TRBV29-1 and TRBJ1-5, with D tentatively TRBD1 (6 bases). The CDR3 spans 13 residues. Germline loops: CDR1 SQVTM, CDR2 ANQGSEA. Trimming cost V 7 bases and J 6 bases, with 16 bases left between them. The CDR3 DNA sequence: TGCAGCGCCGTGCCGGGGGCAGGTCAGCCCCAGCATTTT. This gives the protein CSAVPGAGQPQHF. The whole variable domain, filled in from reference TRBV29-1 and TRBJ1-5, reads SAVISQKPSRDICQRGTSLTIQCQVDSQVTMMFWYRQQPGQSLTLIATANQGSEATYESGFVIDKFPISRPNLTFSTLTVSNMSPEDSSIYLCSAVPGAGQPQHFGDGTRLSIL.

This clone has only a few counts. This chain uses TRBV9 with TRBJ2-1; D gene unclear. Germline CDR1 is SGDLS and CDR2 is YYNGEE. This CDR3 region has 13 residues. The V and J ends lost 3 bases and 6 bases respectively, with 10 bases between them. The CDR3, as DNA: TGTGCCAGCAGCGGATCAGGATTCAATGAGCAGTTCTTC. This translates into CASSGSGFNEQFF.

The rearrangement links TRBV4-1 to TRBJ1-3; perhaps TRBD1 as D (5 bases). CDR1 is MGHRA, CDR2 YSYEKL, per germline. V was pared by 1 base and J by 8 bases, with 12 bases between. CDR3 length equals 14 residues. CDR3 protein: CASSQGGDRHTIYF. The CDR3 bases are TGCGCCAGCAGCCAAGGTGGGGACCGTCACACCATATATTTT.

This clone was seen many times. This chain uses TRBV11-2 with TRBJ2-7; D is unclear. CDR1 and CDR2 (germline): SGHAT, FQNNGV. The CDR3 loop spans 14 amino acids. Trimming stripped 2 bases from V and 3 bases from J, with 11 bases between. CDR3 in DNA: TGTGCCAGCAGCTTACTCGGCTCCTACTACGAGCAGTACTTC. The encoded protein is CASSLLGSYYEQYF.

This clone was seen repeatedly, ten times or more. V is TRBV1 and J is TRBJ2-1. TRBV1 represents a pseudogene. This CDR3 comprises 16 residues. The CDR3: CTSSHIGPPQWDEQFF. For the CDR3, the DNA is TGCACCAGCAGCCACATCGGGCCTCCACAGTGGGATGAGCAGTTCTTC.

V gene TRBV9 combines with J gene TRBJ2-1, with TRBD2 identical over 9 bases. Germline-derived CDR1 and CDR2 are SGDLS and YYNGEE. This CDR3 has 14 residues. J lost 8 bases, V lost 3 bases, and 6 bases had no gene match. The CDR3 nucleotides read TGTGCCAGCAGCGCTGCCCGACTAGCGGATGAGCAGTTCTTC. It yields the protein CASSAARLADEQFF.

The chain uses TRBV13 and TRBJ1-1; D is ambiguous. The ends were cut back, 6 bases at V and 9 bases at J, with 11 bases in the middle. The CDR3 totals 11 residues. Germline CDR1 is PRHDT and CDR2 is FYEKMQ (reference sequence). CDR3 sequence reads: CASSGDRKAFF. In nucleotides, the CDR3 is TGTGCCAGCAGTGGTGATAGGAAAGCTTTCTTT.

This clone appeared many times. CDR3: CATRIASSYNEQFF. DNA for the CDR3: TGTGCCACACGGATCGCGAGCTCCTACAATGAGCAGTTCTTC. The gene calls are TRBV15 and TRBJ2-1; D is uncertain. The V end was cut by 9 bases, the J end by 0 bases, with 12 bases between. The CDR3 is 14 amino acids. Germline values: CDR1 LNHNV, CDR2 YYDKDF (reference sequence).